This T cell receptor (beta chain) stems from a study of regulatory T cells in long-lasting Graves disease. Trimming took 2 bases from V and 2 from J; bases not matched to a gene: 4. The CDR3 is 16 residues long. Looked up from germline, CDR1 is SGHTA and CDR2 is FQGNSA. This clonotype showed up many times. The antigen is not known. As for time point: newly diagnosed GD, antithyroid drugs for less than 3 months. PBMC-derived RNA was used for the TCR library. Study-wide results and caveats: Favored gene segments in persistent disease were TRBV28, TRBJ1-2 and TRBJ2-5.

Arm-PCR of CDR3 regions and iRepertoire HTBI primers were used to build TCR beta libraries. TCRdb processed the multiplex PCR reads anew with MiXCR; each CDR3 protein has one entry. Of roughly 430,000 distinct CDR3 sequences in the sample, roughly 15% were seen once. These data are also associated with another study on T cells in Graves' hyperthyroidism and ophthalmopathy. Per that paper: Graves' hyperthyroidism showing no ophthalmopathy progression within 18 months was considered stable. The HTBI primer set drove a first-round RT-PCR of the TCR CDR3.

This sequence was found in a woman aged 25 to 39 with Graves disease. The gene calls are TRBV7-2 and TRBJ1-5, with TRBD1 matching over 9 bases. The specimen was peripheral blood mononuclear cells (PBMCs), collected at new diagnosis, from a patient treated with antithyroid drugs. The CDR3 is CASSLNRDRGNQPQHF. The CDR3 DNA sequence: TGTGCCAGCAGCTTAAACCGGGACAGGGGCAATCAGCCCCAGCATTTT. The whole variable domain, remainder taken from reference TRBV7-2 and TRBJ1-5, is GAGVSQSPSNKVTEKGKDVELRCDPISGHTALYWYRQSLGQGLEFLIYFQGNSAPDKSGLPSDRFSAERTGGSVSTLTIQRTQQEDSAVYLCASSLNRDRGNQPQHFGDGTRLSIL.